The next 32 T cell receptor beta chains were all read from a single sample in a study of T cells in Graves' hyperthyroidism and ophthalmopathy. RNA transcripts served as the template for amplifying TCR beta CDR3 regions. A set of HTBI primers served as the primers for a first-round RT-PCR of the TCR CDR3. TCRdb re-derived calls from the multiplex PCR reads in MiXCR, one entry per CDR3 protein. The sample shows around 520,000 distinct CDR3 sequences, approximately 14% of them seen only once. Sequenced material: blood. These receptors all come from a woman between 18 and 30 years old with Graves' hyperthyroidism.

This clonotype showed up many times. The genes are TRBV12-3 or TRBV12-4 and TRBJ2-2; maybe TRBD1 (5 bases). The CDR3 totals 12 residues. V lost 8 bases to trimming and J lost 5 bases, with 9 bases between them. CDR3 sequence (DNA): TGTGCCAGCGGCCCAGGGACCGGGGAGCTGTTTTTT. It translates to CASGPGTGELFF.

This clonotype has a count of ten or more. This rearrangement joins TRBV24-1 to TRBJ1-5, with 10 positions matching TRBD1. Per germline, CDR1 KGHDR and CDR2 SFDVKD. The CDR3 contains 15 residues. V dropped 6 bases and J dropped 6; count of bases not matched to a gene: 7. CDR3 sequence: CATSPPGTGVQPQHF. CDR3 nucleotide sequence: TGTGCCACCAGTCCTCCCGGGACAGGGGTTCAGCCCCAGCATTTT.

This clonotype came up a few times. The chain is built from TRBV20-1 and TRBJ2-2; D is uncertain. Between the trimmed V and J ends, which lost 1 base and 4 bases, there was a span of 10 bases. The CDR3 is made up of 14 amino acids. The germline gives CDR1 DFQATT, CDR2 SNEGSKA (reference sequence). CDR3 bases: TGCAGTGCTAGAGGCGGCGAGACCACCGGGGAGCTGTTTTTT. The encoded protein is CSARGGETTGELFF.

This clonotype occurred many times. This chain uses TRBV12-3 or TRBV12-4 with TRBJ2-1; 10 nucleotides line up with TRBD2. Unmatched junction bases numbered 9, after V lost 6 bases and J lost 4 bases. The CDR3 covers 16 residues. DNA of the CDR3: TGTGCCAGCAGACCTCTAGCGGGAGATTCATACAATGAGCAGTTCTTC. This gives the protein CASRPLAGDSYNEQFF.

This chain uses TRBV7-9 with TRBJ2-1, with 11 positions matching TRBD2. The ends lost 5 bases at V and 9 bases at J; junction bases unmatched: 6. The CDR3 loop spans 14 amino acids. The germline V gene has CDR1 SEHNR and CDR2 FQNEAQ (reference sequence). In DNA, the CDR3 is TGTGCCAGCAGCACCGGGACTAGCGGCGGTGAGCAGTTCTTC. Translating it yields CASSTGTSGGEQFF.

Note on this clonotype: A much larger clone is a single base away; this may be a read error. J is TRBJ1-2 and V is TRBV13; 10 bases map to TRBD1. Germline V gives CDR1 PRHDT, CDR2 FYEKMQ (reference sequence). The CDR3 extends over 16 amino acids. The V segment lost 7 bases and the J segment 4 bases; nucleotides outside the gene matches: 12. The CDR3 DNA reads as TGTGCCAGCAACTGGGGGACAGGGGCGATGTCCTATGGCTACACCTTC. Amino acid sequence: CASNWGTGAMSYGYTF.

This clonotype was recorded a few times. This chain connects TRBV20-1 to TRBJ1-5, with D maybe TRBD1 (5 bases). This CDR3 has 13 residues. Germline CDR1 reads DFQATT; CDR2 reads SNEGSKA (reference sequence). V shed 3 bases and J shed 7 bases, with 13 bases lying between them. The CDR3 region has the DNA TGCAGTGCTAGCCCCGGGACGCGACAGCCCCAGCATTTT. It translates to CSASPGTRQPQHF.

The chain links TRBV24-1 to TRBJ1-2, with D possibly TRBD1 on 6 matching bases. The CDR3 is 15 residues long. Germline assignment: CDR1 KGHDR and CDR2 SFDVKD. Between the trimmed V and J ends, which lost 4 bases and 6 bases, there was a span of 17 bases. The CDR3 sequence: CATSEGTPGRDGYTF. DNA for the CDR3: TGTGCCACCAGTGAGGGGACACCGGGCAGGGATGGCTACACCTTC.

There are many counts of this clonotype. The chain has TRBV6-1 and TRBJ2-2, with TRBD1 matching 9 bases. Germline assignment: CDR1 MNHNS and CDR2 SASEGT. The CDR3 runs 16 residues. The J segment lost 1 base and the V segment lost 6 bases, leaving 6 bases of the junction unmatched. The CDR3 nucleotides are TGTGCCAGCAGGCCCTCGGGACAGGGGAACACCGGGGAGCTGTTTTTT. This gives the protein CASRPSGQGNTGELFF.

This clonotype was picked up many times. V usage is TRBV10-3 and J usage is TRBJ2-3; the D is unclear. Germline CDR1 is ENHRY and CDR2 is SYGVKD. Trimming shortened V by 8 bases and J by 6 bases, and 6 bases separated the two germline ends. The CDR3 length is 10 residues. In nucleotides, the CDR3 is TGTGCCATCGGATCGGATACGCAGTATTTT. Amino acid sequence: CAIGSDTQYF.

A few counts support this clonotype. The chain uses TRBV9 and TRBJ1-1; possible D gene TRBD1, 5 bases. The CDR3 covers 15 residues. Trimming took off 3 bases at V and 0 bases at J, with 12 bases between the two ends. Per germline, CDR1 SGDLS and CDR2 YYNGEE. The chain's CDR3 is CASSAVVTVNTEAFF. The CDR3 nucleotides read TGTGCCAGCAGCGCCGTCGTGACAGTGAACACTGAAGCTTTCTTT.

This clonotype was found many times. The rearrangement links TRBV18 to TRBJ2-5; D not resolved. V was cut by 0 bases and J by 6 bases, with 14 bases left in between. The CDR3 spans 15 residues. Germline V gene sequence: CDR1 KGHSH, CDR2 LQKENI. CDR3 in amino acids: CASSPPVTETKTQYF. The DNA of the CDR3 is TGTGCCAGCTCACCACCGGTAACAGAGACGAAGACCCAGTACTTC.

Comment on this clonotype: This clone may be a read error of a much larger clone one base away. This chain connects TRBV10-3 to TRBJ2-2; a possible D gene is TRBD2 (6 bases). CDR3 size: 14 residues. Germline assignment: CDR1 ENHRY and CDR2 SYGVKD. In nucleotides, the CDR3 is TGTGTCATCAGTGAAGGAGGGGTCGGCGGGGAGCTGTTTTTT. Translated, it gives CVISEGGVGGELFF.

This clonotype was counted a few times. The chain couples TRBV12-3 or TRBV12-4 to TRBJ1-3; D gene ambiguous. V lost 1 base and J lost 8, with 3 bases in between. The CDR3 sequence is 11 residues long. In DNA, the CDR3 is TGTGCCAGCAGTTTAGTGGACACCATATATTTT. This sequence encodes CASSLVDTIYF.

The sample holds many counts of this clonotype. V gene TRBV4-2 combines with J gene TRBJ2-3, with 9 bases identical to TRBD1. CDR3 length: 17 residues. The germline gives CDR1 LGHNA, CDR2 YNFKEQ. Trimming cost V 4 bases and J 2 bases; bases outside gene matches: 10. The CDR3 here is CASSLQADRGYTDTQYF. CDR3 DNA sequence: TGTGCCAGCAGCCTCCAAGCGGACAGGGGATACACAGATACGCAGTATTTT.

This clonotype showed up many times. The chain joins TRBV13 to TRBJ1-3; D call uncertain. Germline CDR1 and CDR2: PRHDT and FYEKMQ (reference sequence). The CDR3 sequence is 13 residues long. V was clipped by 5 bases and J by 4 bases, with 9 bases between them. This CDR3 is CASSLPHGNTIYF. As DNA, the CDR3 is TGTGCCAGCAGCCTCCCACACGGAAACACCATATATTTT.

This clonotype has at least ten counts. The chain has TRBV13 and TRBJ1-5; D gene ambiguous. V lost 5 bases, J lost 0 bases, and 11 bases lay in between. The germline V gene has CDR1 PRHDT and CDR2 FYEKMQ (reference sequence). The CDR3 runs 15 residues. The CDR3 loop is CASSRSASSNQPQHF. The DNA for the CDR3 is TGTGCCAGCAGCCGTTCGGCAAGTAGCAATCAGCCCCAGCATTTT.

This clonotype was detected many times. This chain uses TRBV20-1 with TRBJ2-3; D gene uncertain. The CDR3 runs 14 residues. CDR1 is DFQATT and CDR2 is SNEGSKA in the germline V gene (reference sequence). V dropped 7 bases and J dropped 0 bases, with 14 bases sitting between them. In DNA, the CDR3 is TGCAGTGGGTTGTTAGCCCCTAGCACAGATACGCAGTATTTT. Translated, it gives CSGLLAPSTDTQYF.

This clonotype was recorded at least ten times. The chain recombines TRBV27 with TRBJ2-1, with D perhaps matching TRBD1 (6 bases). CDR3 length: 14 amino acids. The V gene lost 2 bases and the J gene lost 8 bases, with 13 bases spanning the gap. In germline, CDR1 is MNHEY, CDR2 SMNVEV (reference sequence). The DNA of the CDR3 is TGTGCCAGCAGTTTAGAACCGGACAGCGATGAGCAGTTCTTC. Its protein is CASSLEPDSDEQFF.

This clonotype was seen ten or more times. The chain carries TRBV11-2 and TRBJ1-2; D not resolved. Trimming shortened V by 2 bases and J by 3 bases, and 16 bases separated the two germline ends. This CDR3 region has 16 residues. Germline CDR1 SGHAT, CDR2 FQNNGV. CDR3 region: CASSLPPHMEDYGYTF. CDR3 sequence (DNA): TGTGCCAGCAGCTTACCACCCCATATGGAGGACTATGGCTACACCTTC.

The chain carries TRBV29-1 and TRBJ2-7; D possibly corresponds to TRBD2 (5 bases). This CDR3 contains 13 residues. V dropped 1 base and J dropped 3 bases, with 10 bases sitting between them. Germline lookup yields CDR1 SQVTM and CDR2 ANQGSEA. The CDR3 spells CSVEGAGVYEQYF. Written as DNA, the CDR3 is TGCAGCGTTGAAGGCGCGGGCGTCTACGAGCAGTACTTC.

The rearrangement links TRBV30 to TRBJ2-1, with 7 positions matching TRBD1. The germline V gene has CDR1 GTSNPN and CDR2 SVGIG (reference sequence). The CDR3 spans 16 residues. V trimming: 0 bases; J trimming: 4 bases; junction bases outside the gene matches: 9. CDR3: CAWSVQGLQSYNEQFF. DNA for the CDR3: TGTGCCTGGAGTGTACAGGGGCTCCAGAGTTACAATGAGCAGTTCTTC.

This clonotype came up many times. The rearrangement links TRBV7-3 to TRBJ2-1; tentatively, D is TRBD1 (5 bases). V shed 5 bases and J shed 0 bases, with 14 bases lying between them. Germline loops: CDR1 SGHTA, CDR2 FQGTGA. The CDR3 runs 16 residues. The CDR3 reads CASSPGASRSYNEQFF. The CDR3 DNA reads as TGTGCCAGCAGCCCTGGGGCGTCCCGCTCCTACAATGAGCAGTTCTTC.

This clonotype has more than one count but fewer than ten. The rearrangement links TRBV20-1 to TRBJ2-1, with D perhaps being TRBD1 or TRBD2 (5 bases each). The V gene lost 5 bases and the J gene lost 4 bases, with 24 bases spanning the gap. This CDR3 has 17 amino acids. Germline V CDR1 and CDR2: DFQATT, SNEGSKA (reference sequence). CDR3 bases: TGCAGTGCTCCTAAACAAATACCGGGACGAGTGTACAATGAGCAGTTCTTC. Protein product: CSAPKQIPGRVYNEQFF.

The gene calls are TRBV3-1 and TRBJ1-1; D may be TRBD1 (5 bases). The V gene lost 3 bases and the J gene lost 5 bases, with 19 bases spanning the gap. From germline, CDR1 is LGHDT and CDR2 YNNKEL (reference sequence). The CDR3 spans 16 residues. The CDR3, as DNA: TGTGCCAGCAGCCACCCCGGGGGGGGATGGGGAACTGAAGCTTTCTTT. This encodes CASSHPGGGWGTEAFF.

This clonotype was observed many times. V and J are TRBV12-3 or TRBV12-4 and TRBJ1-5; possibly TRBD1 for D (5 bases). The length of the CDR3 is 15 residues. V lost 4 bases, J lost 3 bases, and 13 bases lay in between. The CDR3 protein is CASSWWGDYNQPQHF. The CDR3 DNA sequence: TGTGCCAGCAGTTGGTGGGGGGACTACAATCAGCCCCAGCATTTT.

This chain connects TRBV20-1 to TRBJ2-1; D not certain. Germline CDR1 reads DFQATT; CDR2 reads SNEGSKA (reference sequence). There are 15 residues in the CDR3. V was cut by 2 bases and J by 8 bases, with 19 bases left in between. Here the CDR3 DNA reads TGCAGTGCTAGAAGGTCTCAGTTTGCTTCCCATGAGCAGTTCTTC. Its translation: CSARRSQFASHEQFF.

V and J are TRBV5-6 and TRBJ1-1; 11 nucleotides match TRBD1. The V gene end was trimmed by 5 bases and the J gene end by 4 bases; junction bases not matched to a gene: 7. This CDR3 contains 15 residues. Germline V gives CDR1 SGHDT, CDR2 YYEEEE. For the CDR3, the DNA is TGTGCCAGCAGATCGGGACAGGGGGTTGTCACTGAAGCTTTCTTT. Translating it yields CASRSGQGVVTEAFF.

This clonotype was seen repeatedly, ten times or more. V gene TRBV6-1 combines with J gene TRBJ2-3; unclear D gene. This CDR3 is built from 13 residues. V was clipped by 6 bases and J by 4 bases, with 11 bases between them. CDR1 MNHNS and CDR2 SASEGT come from the germline V gene. The CDR3 nucleotides are TGTGCCAGCAGAAATGCCCTAGCAGATACGCAGTATTTT. Amino acids: CASRNALADTQYF.

This clonotype was seen a few times. The genes are TRBV10-3 and TRBJ2-4, with TRBD2 as a possible D gene (5 bases). V shed 7 bases and J shed 2 bases, with 18 bases lying between them. The V gene's germline CDR1 is ENHRY and CDR2 SYGVKD. The CDR3 sequence is 16 residues long. The CDR3 loop reads CAITRVEGGSKNIQYF. As DNA, the CDR3 is TGTGCCATCACCCGGGTAGAGGGTGGGTCCAAAAACATTCAGTACTTC.

This clonotype showed up many times. The chain combines TRBV12-5 with TRBJ2-3, with 11 bases lining up with TRBD2. With V trimmed by 3 bases and J by 4 bases, 3 bases remained unmatched. The CDR3 runs to 15 residues. Germline V gene data show CDR1 as LGHNT and CDR2 as FRNRAP. The CDR3 bases are TGTGCTAGTGGTTTCTCTAGCGGGAGGCCAGATACGCAGTATTTT. This translates into CASGFSSGRPDTQYF.

This clonotype appeared many times. V gene TRBV20-1 combines with J gene TRBJ2-7; D is unclear. The CDR3 spans 13 residues. V lost 1 base and J lost 0, with 7 bases in between. CDR1 and CDR2 from the germline V gene are DFQATT and SNEGSKA (reference sequence). The CDR3 protein is CSARAVNSYEQYF. The CDR3 coding sequence is TGCAGTGCTAGAGCGGTTAACTCCTACGAGCAGTACTTC.